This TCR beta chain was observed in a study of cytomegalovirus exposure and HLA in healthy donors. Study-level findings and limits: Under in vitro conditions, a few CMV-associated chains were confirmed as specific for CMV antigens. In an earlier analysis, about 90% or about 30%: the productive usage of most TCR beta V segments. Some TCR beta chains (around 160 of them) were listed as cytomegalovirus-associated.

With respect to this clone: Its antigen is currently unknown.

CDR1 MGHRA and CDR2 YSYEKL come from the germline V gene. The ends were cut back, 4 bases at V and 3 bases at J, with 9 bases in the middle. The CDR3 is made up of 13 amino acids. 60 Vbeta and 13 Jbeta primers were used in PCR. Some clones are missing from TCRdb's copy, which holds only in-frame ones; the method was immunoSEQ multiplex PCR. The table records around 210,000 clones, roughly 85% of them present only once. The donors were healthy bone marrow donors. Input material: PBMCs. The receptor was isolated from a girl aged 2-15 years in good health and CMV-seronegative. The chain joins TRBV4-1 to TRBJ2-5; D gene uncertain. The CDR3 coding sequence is TGCGCCAGCAGCCTGACACCTGAAGAGACCCAGTACTTC. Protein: CASSLTPEETQYF.